What follows are 19 T cell receptor beta chains derived from one specimen sequenced in a study of T cells after yellow fever vaccination. TCRdb re-called the 5' RACE reads through MiXCR, storing one row per CDR3 protein. The sample includes 300,000 or so distinct CDR3 sequences, 6.8% of them seen just once. This sample comprised PBMCs, obtained roughly 47 days after the first yellow fever vaccination. The receptors were gathered from a young man who received the YFV17D yellow fever vaccine.

This clonotype was detected ten times or more. The V call is TRBV5-5, the J call TRBJ1-1; no firm D call. The V gene lost 2 bases and the J gene lost 0 bases, with 14 bases spanning the gap. This CDR3 comprises 16 residues. Germline loops: CDR1 SGHKS, CDR2 YYEKEE (reference sequence). This CDR3 is CASSFFHAGLNTEAFF. For the CDR3, the DNA is TGTGCCAGCAGCTTTTTCCATGCAGGATTGAACACTGAAGCTTTCTTT.

This clonotype was counted at least ten times. V usage is TRBV6-5 and J usage is TRBJ2-5, with a tentative D call TRBD2 (6 bases). The germline V and J ends were trimmed by 2 bases and 0 bases, with 10 bases remaining between them. The CDR3 runs 15 residues. CDR1 is MNHEY and CDR2 is SVGAGI in the germline V gene. DNA for the CDR3: TGTGCCAGCAGTTACCGACGGGGGAACCAAGAGACCCAGTACTTC. Protein product: CASSYRRGNQETQYF.

This clonotype was counted only a few times. Here the CDR3 reads CASSDREVITGELFF. As DNA, the CDR3 is TGTGCCAGCTCAGACAGGGAAGTGATCACCGGGGAGCTGTTTTTT. The chain employs TRBV18 and TRBJ2-2, with 7 positions matching TRBD1. J gave up 4 bases and V 5 bases, and 7 bases lay outside the gene matches. This CDR3 contains 15 residues. The germline V gene has CDR1 KGHSH and CDR2 LQKENI.

This clonotype came up a few times. The chain uses TRBV6-5 and TRBJ2-1; 8 nucleotides align to TRBD2. With V trimmed by 2 bases and J by 9 bases, 9 bases remained unmatched. CDR1 and CDR2 (germline): MNHEY, SVGAGI. The CDR3 loop spans 15 amino acids. This CDR3 reads CASSYRGGLIGEQFF. Here the CDR3 DNA reads TGTGCCAGCAGTTACCGGGGGGGGCTTATTGGTGAGCAGTTCTTC.

This clonotype was seen at least ten times. This CDR3 is CASSSQGITEAFF. The CDR3 bases are TGTGCCAGCAGTTCACAGGGTATCACTGAAGCTTTCTTT. The chain is built from TRBV7-2 and TRBJ1-1; D might be TRBD1 (6 bases). The CDR3 contains 13 residues. V lost 6 bases and J 4 bases, leaving 12 bases between the germline ends. CDR1 is SGHTA, CDR2 FQGNSA, per germline.

This clonotype was detected ten times or more. The chain is built from TRBV5-1 and TRBJ1-2; D uncertain. V was clipped by 5 bases and J by 4 bases, with 12 bases between them. Germline values: CDR1 SGHRS, CDR2 YFSETQ. This CDR3 has 13 residues. CDR3 protein: CASSPGTGYGYTF. In DNA, the CDR3 is TGCGCCAGCAGTCCGGGAACGGGCTATGGCTACACCTTC. Together with reference TRBV5-1 and TRBJ1-2, the CDR3 gives the full variable domain: KAGVTQTPRYLIKTRGQQVTLSCSPISGHRSVSWYQQTPGQGLQFLFEYFSETQRNKGNFPGRFSGRQFSNSRSEMNVSTLELGDSALYLCASSPGTGYGYTFGSGTRLTVV.

The chain combines TRBV18 with TRBJ1-2, with D perhaps matching TRBD1 (5 bases). The CDR3 has 14 amino acids. The germline V gene encodes CDR1 KGHSH and CDR2 LQKENI. The V and J ends lost 2 bases and 8 bases respectively, with 15 bases between them. CDR3 in DNA: TGTGCCAGCTCACCAGGGCTACGGGACGGGGGCTACACCTTC. Its protein product is CASSPGLRDGGYTF.

This clonotype turned up a few times. The chain is built from TRBV7-2 and TRBJ1-3, with D possibly TRBD1 on 5 matching bases. V shed 5 bases and J shed 1 base, with 12 bases lying between them. Germline V gene data show CDR1 as SGHTA and CDR2 as FQGNSA. This CDR3 spans 15 amino acids. The CDR3 region has the DNA TGTGCCAGCAGCATCCAGGGTCTATCTGGAAACACCATATATTTT. It is translated as CASSIQGLSGNTIYF.

This clonotype was seen many times. This chain joins TRBV6-2 or TRBV6-3 and TRBJ1-5, with 9 bases aligning to TRBD1. Germline V lookup: CDR1 MNHEY, CDR2 SVGEGT. The CDR3 is 14 amino acids. V dropped 8 bases and J dropped 5; count of bases not matched to a gene: 7. The CDR3 DNA is TGTGCCAGCGCCCCGGGACAGGGACATCAGCCCCAGCATTTT. Encoded protein: CASAPGQGHQPQHF.

This clonotype came up a few times. This chain uses TRBV6-5 with TRBJ1-1, with D maybe TRBD1 (6 bases). Germline V lookup: CDR1 MNHEY, CDR2 SVGAGI. Trimming stripped 2 bases from V and 1 base from J, with 11 bases between. The length of the CDR3 is 15 residues. The CDR3 reads CASSYTRTANTEAFF. DNA for the CDR3: TGTGCCAGCAGTTACACCCGGACAGCGAACACTGAAGCTTTCTTT.

This clonotype occurred a few times. The chain carries TRBV5-6 and TRBJ2-4, with a tentative D call TRBD1 (5 bases). The CDR3 has 14 residues. Germline V lookup: CDR1 SGHDT, CDR2 YYEEEE. The V gene lost 2 bases and the J gene lost 8 bases, with 14 bases spanning the gap. CDR3 loop: CASSFPGRVDIQYF. CDR3 DNA sequence: TGTGCCAGCAGCTTTCCGGGCAGGGTTGACATTCAGTACTTC.

The CDR3 spells CASSKTRGVPNQPQHF. CDR3 DNA sequence: TGTGCCAGCAGCAAAACGCGGGGGGTACCCAATCAGCCCCAGCATTTT. The gene calls are TRBV21-1 and TRBJ1-5; TRBD1, the D gene given by the table, was not confirmed from the DNA. TRBV21-1 is an annotated pseudogene. This CDR3 is 16 amino acids long.

This clonotype was seen many times. This chain uses TRBV10-3 with TRBJ2-1, with D unclear. This CDR3 has 12 amino acids. Trimming shortened V by 8 bases and J by 4 bases, and 9 bases separated the two germline ends. The germline V gene encodes CDR1 ENHRY and CDR2 SYGVKD. This CDR3 is CAIAVTYNEQFF. CDR3 bases: TGTGCCATCGCGGTGACGTACAATGAGCAGTTCTTC.

This clonotype was picked up many times. The chain has TRBV7-2 and TRBJ2-7; weak D call: TRBD2 (5 bases). Trimming cost V 3 bases and J 4 bases, with 16 bases left between them. This CDR3 region has 15 residues. The germline CDR1 and CDR2 sequences are SGHTA and FQGNSA. The CDR3 DNA follows: TGTGCCAGCAGCTTGAGCGGCATCATGGCTTACGAGCAGTACTTC. Translated, it gives CASSLSGIMAYEQYF.

The table lists this clonotype with many counts. The chain has TRBV12-3 or TRBV12-4 and TRBJ1-4, with TRBD1 as a possible D gene (5 bases). The V end lost 1 base, the J end lost 5 bases, and 11 bases lay between the germline ends. This CDR3 contains 15 residues. The CDR3, as DNA: TGTGCCAGCAGTTTAGTCAACGGGGGAAATGAAAAACTGTTTTTT. Translated, it gives CASSLVNGGNEKLFF.

This clonotype was detected a few times. The chain is built from TRBV4-3 and TRBJ2-3, with 13 nucleotides matching TRBD2. Germline CDR1 reads LGHNA; CDR2 reads YSLEER. The ends lost 0 bases at V and 4 bases at J; junction bases unmatched: 4. The CDR3 is made up of 17 amino acids. The CDR3 spells CASSQDSTSGGADTQYF. CDR3 sequence (DNA): TGCGCCAGCAGCCAAGATAGTACTAGCGGGGGGGCAGATACGCAGTATTTT.

This chain uses TRBV10-3 with TRBJ2-6; 8 bases fit TRBD1. Germline assignment: CDR1 ENHRY and CDR2 SYGVKD. V lost 0 bases to trimming and J lost 2 bases; unmatched junction nucleotides: 18. The CDR3 is 22 residues long. The CDR3 sequence is CAISESIRSLGQAKTGANVLTF. For the CDR3, the DNA is TGTGCCATCAGTGAGTCGATACGGTCTTTGGGACAGGCTAAAACTGGGGCCAACGTCCTGACTTTC.

This clonotype was seen only a few times. The V and J genes are TRBV10-3 and TRBJ2-7, with D possibly TRBD2 on 7 matching bases. V was shortened by 4 bases and J by 6 bases, with 13 bases between the two germline ends. The CDR3 contains 13 residues. Germline CDR1 is ENHRY and CDR2 is SYGVKD. The CDR3 DNA reads TGTGCCATCAGTGGCCGGGGGGCGGGCGAGCAGTACGTC. As protein: CAISGRGAGEQYV.

This clonotype was recorded at least ten times. This chain connects TRBV12-3 or TRBV12-4 to TRBJ1-1; the D is unclear. The ends were cut back, 6 bases at V and 0 bases at J, with 14 bases in the middle. The CDR3 runs 15 residues. CDR3 coding DNA: TGTGCCAGCAGCGCCGGGAGCTACTTGAACACTGAAGCTTTCTTT. This encodes CASSAGSYLNTEAFF.